This T cell receptor (beta chain) originates from a study of a mutant IDH1 vaccine in newly diagnosed glioma. Study-wide background: Vaccine administration was initiated 4-6 weeks following radiotherapy alone, or with temozolomide cycles. Study-level points and caveats: Variations in leading peripheral T cell clonotypes appeared to have no connection with pseudoprogression.

Germline lookup yields CDR1 LNHDA and CDR2 SQIVND (reference sequence). The V end lost 6 bases, the J end lost 6 bases, and 20 bases lay between the germline ends. The CDR3 consists of 16 residues. On this clone: As yet, its antigen is unknown.

Time point meaning: week 5, during vaccination. Every vaccine dose comprised 300 ug of mutant IDH1 20-mer peptide plus topical imiquimod. TCRdb's copy holds only in-frame clones and misses some; the assay was immunoSEQ multiplex PCR. The sample has around 35,000 clones, just under 85% seen once; the top ten hold more than 20%. This specimen consisted of PBMCs, obtained from a glioma patient whose treatment included an IDH1 peptide vaccine. This sequence originates from a man between 25 and 39 years old with glioma. The chain uses TRBV19 and TRBJ2-2; a weak D match, TRBD2 (6 bases). The CDR3 spells CASRGGSSGVPGELFF. The CDR3 coding sequence is TGTGCCAGTAGGGGGGGATCTAGTGGAGTCCCCGGGGAGCTGTTTTTT.